This T cell receptor beta chain was sequenced for a study of T cell repertoires in cytomegalovirus infection. Study in general: Indications came from public TCR beta signatures; they pointed to CMV infection and to a matching HLA type.

The V gene's germline CDR1 is MNHEY and CDR2 SMNVEV (reference sequence). This CDR3 is 13 amino acids long. V lost 3 bases and J lost 11, with 16 bases in between. Study outcomes and limitations: Public TCR beta family frequency separated CMV-and-HLA carriers, including in an independent cohort. The ex vivo response showed dominance by HLA-C-restricted CMV-specific TCR beta clonotypes.

Notes on this clonotype: Its antigen is undetermined.

TCRdb ran MiXCR on the reads and lists one entry per CDR3 protein. Among hundreds of thousands of distinct CDR3 sequences listed, around 30% were seen once. Sequences were derived from cultured PBMCs, sampled from culture after CMV antigen stimulation. This receptor was identified in a human donor in good health (CMV status not recorded). Some clones in this sample may be carry-over from other donors' samples. The V gene is TRBV27, the J gene TRBJ2-5, with D possibly matching TRBD2 (6 bases). The CDR3 here is CASSFARDFAQYF. The CDR3 DNA sequence: TGTGCCAGCAGTTTTGCCCGGGACTTTGCTCAGTACTTC.